This T cell receptor (beta chain) was recorded in a study of Tregs in tolerant kidney transplant recipients. Broader study findings: The most relevant donor-specific Treg TCRbeta repertoire apparently came from expansion with activated donor B cells. Tolerant patients' donor-specific Tregs expanded beyond overall Tregs, suggesting antigen-driven growth.

Mixed chimerism was transient after nonmyeloablative marrow transplants from related graft donors. Unstimulated Tregs (CD4+CD25+CD127-) and CD4+CD25- non-Tregs were sorted from PBMCs. Looked up from germline, CDR1 is SGHDT and CDR2 is YYEEEE. The CDR3 has 14 amino acids. J lost 6 bases, V lost 3 bases, and 7 bases had no gene match. Clones were sequenced by immunoSEQ multiplex PCR, and TCRdb holds only the in-frame ones, with some missing. This table holds 2,600 or so clones. About this clone itself: The antigen remains undetermined. The CDR3 end is not reached by the read, which stops 3 residues before it; the germline J gene fills it in.

The V and J genes are TRBV5-6 and TRBJ2-7, with 9 positions matching TRBD1. The TCR sequence derives from a human patient who received a combined kidney and bone marrow transplant. The graft donor may have given rise to some T cells. This specimen was CD8+ T cells from blood (PBMCs), taken 6 months after the transplant. Incomplete CDR3 DNA: TGTGCCAGCAGCTCCGGGACAGGGAACGGCGAG. This translates into CASSSGTGNGE. The CDR3, in full, reads CASSSGTGNGEQYF.